This T cell receptor beta chain is drawn from a study of OX40 agonist ivuxolimab in advanced cancers. In the study overall: Therapy given before enrollment (anti-PD-1, anti-PD-L1 or anti-CTLA-4) was allowed, and 35% to 45% had some.

Profiling relied on immunoSEQ multiplex PCR, and the TCRdb table lists in-frame clones only, not all of them. There are roughly 15,000 clones in the sample; around 80% occur only once, and 11% to 15% lies in the top ten. CDR3 size: 17 residues. CDR1 is SGHRS, CDR2 YFSETQ, per germline. V dropped 4 bases and J dropped 4; count of bases not matched to a gene: 12. Study-wide points: Clones of CD4+ and CD8+ blood T cells grew by week 6 at doses of 0.1 to 3.0 mg/kg. Among the nonresponders, some also had low normalized T-cell clonal expansion. Expanded clones were, on average, more numerous among CD8+ T cells than CD4+.

Remarks on this clone: Its antigen is still unknown.

The chain links TRBV5-1 to TRBJ1-4; 8 bases line up with TRBD1. This sample comprised CD4+ or CD8+ T cells sorted from blood, obtained in a trial of the OX40 agonist ivuxolimab. This TCR came from an adult with an advanced solid tumor such as melanoma, head and neck, liver or kidney cancer. CDR3 bases: TGCGCCAGCAGCCCCTACGGGACAGGAGTCGATAATGAAAAACTGTTTTTT. Protein product: CASSPYGTGVDNEKLFF.